This passage covers 21 T cell receptor beta chains from one sample sequenced in a study of T cell responses to AZD1222 COVID-19 vaccine. The assay was immunoSEQ multiplex PCR, and TCRdb's table has in-frame clones only and misses some. Among around 120,000 clones listed, around 84% were seen once. The input for sequencing was peripheral blood, taken 28 days after the second AZD1222 dose. Source of these receptors: an adult who received the AZD1222 COVID-19 vaccine.

The chain couples TRBV7-2 to TRBJ2-3; D might be TRBD1 (6 bases). The CDR3 spans 16 residues. V gave up 5 bases and J gave up 2 bases, with 17 bases separating them. CDR1 SGHTA and CDR2 FQGNSA come from the germline V gene. Written as DNA, the CDR3 is TGTGCCAGCAGCCCTAAGCCAGGGGCGCTCACAGATACGCAGTATTTT. This encodes CASSPKPGALTDTQYF.

The chain combines TRBV7-2 with TRBJ2-5; D not certain. The germline V gene encodes CDR1 SGHTA and CDR2 FQGNSA. V shed 2 bases and J shed 4 bases, with 5 bases lying between them. The CDR3 is 12 amino acids. The CDR3 reads CASSLIAETQYF. The CDR3 DNA reads as TGTGCCAGCAGCTTAATTGCAGAGACCCAGTACTTC.

The V and J genes are TRBV4-1 and TRBJ2-7; possible D gene TRBD1, 5 bases. CDR1 MGHRA and CDR2 YSYEKL come from the germline V gene. V dropped 2 bases and J dropped 5 bases, with 13 bases sitting between them. This CDR3 contains 14 residues. CDR3 sequence reads: CASSQIRDPHEQYF. CDR3 bases: TGCGCCAGCAGCCAAATCAGGGATCCCCACGAGCAGTACTTC.

The gene calls are TRBV19 and TRBJ2-4, with 7 bases matching TRBD2. This CDR3 comprises 13 residues. The germline V gene has CDR1 LNHDA and CDR2 SQIVND (reference sequence). J gave up 5 bases and V 7 bases, and 5 bases lay outside the gene matches. CDR3 nucleotide sequence: TGTGCCAGTACGCGGGGGTTGGAAAACATTCAGTACTTC. It translates to CASTRGLENIQYF.

V usage is TRBV5-5 and J usage is TRBJ1-5; possible D gene TRBD1, 6 bases. With 2 bases removed from V and 1 base from J, the gap between germline ends came to 22 bases. The CDR3 contains 19 residues. Per the germline V gene, CDR1 is SGHKS and CDR2 is YYEKEE (reference sequence). This CDR3 is CASSLGTRGQRESNQPQHF. The CDR3 nucleotides read TGTGCCAGCAGCTTAGGTACCCGGGGGCAGAGAGAGAGCAATCAGCCCCAGCATTTT. Full variable domain (remainder filled in from reference TRBV5-5 and TRBJ1-5): DAGVTQSPTHLIKTRGQQVTLRCSPISGHKSVSWYQQVLGQGPQFIFQYYEKEERGRGNFPDRFSARQFPNYSSELNVNALLLGDSALYLCASSLGTRGQRESNQPQHFGDGTRLSIL.

CDR3 bases: TGTGCCACCAGTGACCGAGGTGGCTACACCTTC. This codes for CATSDRGGYTF. The chain joins TRBV24-1 to TRBJ1-2; no firm D call. Germline CDR1 reads KGHDR; CDR2 reads SFDVKD. The length of the CDR3 is 11 residues. Trimming shortened V by 4 bases and J by 7 bases, and 6 bases separated the two germline ends.

This chain joins TRBV27 and TRBJ2-7; D possibly uses TRBD1 or TRBD2 (5 bases each). CDR3 length: 17 amino acids. Looked up from germline, CDR1 is MNHEY and CDR2 is SMNVEV (reference sequence). V lost 3 bases, J lost 5 bases, and 23 bases lay in between. The CDR3 reads CASSFETPRAQAHEQYF. DNA of the CDR3: TGTGCCAGCAGTTTTGAGACGCCGCGGGCACAGGCCCACGAGCAGTACTTC.

The chain is built from TRBV28 and TRBJ1-2; D not certain. V lost 2 bases and J lost 8, with 6 bases in between. The germline V gene encodes CDR1 MDHEN and CDR2 SYDVKM. The CDR3 is 11 residues long. The chain's CDR3 is CASSLERGYTF. CDR3 in DNA: TGTGCCAGCAGTTTAGAGCGGGGCTACACCTTC.

The count of this clone is one. The rearrangement joins TRBV3-1 (or the pseudogene TRBV3-2) to TRBJ2-7, with TRBD2 matching over 7 bases. After removal of 0 bases from V and 0 bases from J, the junction contained 2 bases not matched to a gene. The CDR3 runs to 15 residues. CDR1 and CDR2 (germline): LGHDT, YNNKEL (reference sequence). CDR3 sequence (DNA): TGTGCCAGCAGCCAAGACCGGGGGGACTCCTACGAGCAGTACTTC. This translates into CASSQDRGDSYEQYF.

The chain joins TRBV29-1 to TRBJ2-1; 9 bases line up with TRBD2. The CDR3 is 13 residues long. V shed 8 bases and J 4 bases; nucleotides not matched to a gene: 6. Germline lookup yields CDR1 SQVTM and CDR2 ANQGSEA. The CDR3 loop is CSLKRGAYNEQFF. CDR3 DNA: TGCAGCTTAAAGCGGGGGGCATACAATGAGCAGTTCTTC.

The chain has TRBV5-1 and TRBJ2-6; D is unclear. The CDR3 has 14 residues. Between the trimmed V and J ends, which lost 4 bases and 2 bases, there was a span of 7 bases. The germline V gene has CDR1 SGHRS and CDR2 YFSETQ. The CDR3 DNA follows: TGCGCCAGCAGCCAGACCACTGGGGCCAACGTCCTGACTTTC. It yields the protein CASSQTTGANVLTF.

J is TRBJ2-7 and V is TRBV9; a possible D gene is TRBD1 (7 bases). Germline V gene data show CDR1 as SGDLS and CDR2 as YYNGEE. Trimming shortened V by 1 base and J by 3 bases, and 11 bases separated the two germline ends. The CDR3 has 14 residues. The CDR3 DNA sequence: TGTGCCAGCAGCGTATACCAGGGGGGCTACGAGCAGTACTTC. Protein: CASSVYQGGYEQYF.

This chain uses TRBV14 with TRBJ2-7; unclear D gene. This CDR3 is 15 amino acids long. Looked up from germline, CDR1 is SGHDN and CDR2 is FVKESK. Trimming took 1 base from V and 6 from J, leaving 16 bases between them. The CDR3 DNA reads as TGTGCCAGCAGCCAAGGTAACACAGAAGTCGGCGAGCAGTACTTC. It codes for CASSQGNTEVGEQYF. The variable domain in full, completed from reference TRBV14 and TRBJ2-7, reads EAGVTQFPSHSVIEKGQTVTLRCDPISGHDNLYWYRRVMGKEIKFLLHFVKESKQDESGMPNNRFLAERTGGTYSTLKVQPAELEDSGVYFCASSQGNTEVGEQYFGPGTRLTVT.

The chain carries TRBV28 and TRBJ1-2, with D perhaps TRBD1 (6 bases). Germline assignment: CDR1 MDHEN and CDR2 SYDVKM. The CDR3 consists of 15 residues. Deletions cut 6 bases from V and 3 bases from J, with 17 bases between. The CDR3 DNA reads as TGTGCCAGCAGCCGTACAGGGAACTTTCACTATGGCTACACCTTC. Translated, it gives CASSRTGNFHYGYTF.

The genes are TRBV12-3 or TRBV12-4 and TRBJ2-2, with D perhaps matching TRBD1 (5 bases). Trimming took 6 bases from V and 4 from J, leaving 9 bases between them. The CDR3 loop spans 13 amino acids. The CDR3 reads CASRIGATGELFF. The CDR3 DNA reads TGTGCCAGCAGGATTGGGGCCACCGGGGAGCTGTTTTTT.

This chain connects TRBV9 to TRBJ1-3; D might be TRBD1 (5 bases). The CDR3 has 16 residues. V was cut by 0 bases and J by 4 bases, with 14 bases left in between. The germline V gene encodes CDR1 SGDLS and CDR2 YYNGEE. In DNA, the CDR3 is TGTGCCAGCAGCGTAGAGTTAGGGGTGCGGGGAAACACCATATATTTT. Translation gives CASSVELGVRGNTIYF.

The chain joins TRBV7-9 to TRBJ1-3; D call uncertain. The length of the CDR3 is 13 residues. With 3 bases removed from V and 4 bases from J, the gap between germline ends came to 7 bases. Germline lookup yields CDR1 SEHNR and CDR2 FQNEAQ (reference sequence). The CDR3 here is CASSLGFGNTIYF. The CDR3 DNA reads as TGTGCCAGCAGCTTGGGATTCGGAAACACCATATATTTT.

This clone was counted between two and nine times. The CDR3 bases are TGTGCCAGCAGCCCTCTGGGAGGGGATGAGACCCAGTACTTC. The encoded protein is CASSPLGGDETQYF. V is TRBV5-4 and J is TRBJ2-5, with TRBD2 matching over 7 bases. Unmatched junction bases numbered 8, after V lost 4 bases and J lost 5 bases. Germline CDR1 SGHNT, CDR2 YYREEE (reference sequence). The CDR3 loop spans 14 amino acids.

V is TRBV5-5 and J is TRBJ2-2; TRBD1 matches at 7 bases. The germline V gene encodes CDR1 SGHKS and CDR2 YYEKEE (reference sequence). The CDR3 consists of 14 residues. The junction had 4 bases not matched to a gene; V was cut back by 3 bases and J by 5 bases. CDR3 nucleotides: TGTGCCAGCAGCTGGGACAGACCTACCGGGGAGCTGTTTTTT. Encoded protein: CASSWDRPTGELFF.

The V gene is TRBV28, the J gene TRBJ1-2; the match to TRBD1 covers 7 bases. The V gene's germline CDR1 is MDHEN and CDR2 SYDVKM. V gave up 5 bases and J gave up 4 bases; unmatched junction bases: 10. The CDR3 is 15 amino acids. CDR3 nucleotides: TGTGCCAGCAGTCTAACAGGGGAGGGTAGCTATGGCTACACCTTC. It translates to CASSLTGEGSYGYTF.

The chain has TRBV6-5 and TRBJ1-2; D gene unclear. The CDR3 is 13 amino acids. The germline CDR1 and CDR2 sequences are MNHEY and SVGAGI. Trimming removed 2 bases from V and 7 bases from J, with 11 bases in between. The CDR3 DNA is TGTGCCAGCAGTTACACACCTGCCAGTGGCTACACCTTC. Amino acid sequence: CASSYTPASGYTF.